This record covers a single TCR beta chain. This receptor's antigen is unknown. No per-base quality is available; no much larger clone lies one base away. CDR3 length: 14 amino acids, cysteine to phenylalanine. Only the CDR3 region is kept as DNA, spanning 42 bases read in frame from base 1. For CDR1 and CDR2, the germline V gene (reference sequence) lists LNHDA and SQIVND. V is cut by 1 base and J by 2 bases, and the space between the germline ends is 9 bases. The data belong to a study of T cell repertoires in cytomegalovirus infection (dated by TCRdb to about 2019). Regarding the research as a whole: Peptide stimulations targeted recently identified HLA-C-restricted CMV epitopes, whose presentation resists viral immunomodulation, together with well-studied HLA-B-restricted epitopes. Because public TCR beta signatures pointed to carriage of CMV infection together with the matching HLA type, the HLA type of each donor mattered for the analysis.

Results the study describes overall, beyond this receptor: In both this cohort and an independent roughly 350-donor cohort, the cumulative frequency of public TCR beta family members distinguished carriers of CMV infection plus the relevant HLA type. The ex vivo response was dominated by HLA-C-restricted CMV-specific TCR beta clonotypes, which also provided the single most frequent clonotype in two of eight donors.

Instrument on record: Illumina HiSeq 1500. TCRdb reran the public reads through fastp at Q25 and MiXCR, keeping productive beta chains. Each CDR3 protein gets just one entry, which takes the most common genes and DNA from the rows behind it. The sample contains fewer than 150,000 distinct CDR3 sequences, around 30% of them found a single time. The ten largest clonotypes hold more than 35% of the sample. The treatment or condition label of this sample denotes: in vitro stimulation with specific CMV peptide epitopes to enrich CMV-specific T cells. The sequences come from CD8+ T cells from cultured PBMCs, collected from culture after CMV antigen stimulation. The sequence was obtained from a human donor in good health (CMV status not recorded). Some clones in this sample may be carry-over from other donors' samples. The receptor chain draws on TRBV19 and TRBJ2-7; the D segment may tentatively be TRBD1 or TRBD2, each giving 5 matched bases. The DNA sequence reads TGTGCCAGTAGTATAGCGGGACGCACCTACGAGCAGTACTTC. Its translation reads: CASSIAGRTYEQYF.